These T cell receptor beta chains were read from a single sample in a study of Ad26.COV2.S vaccination and SARS-CoV-2 variants. This table comes from immunoSEQ multiplex PCR, and its TCRdb copy is limited to in-frame clones, with some not included. The top ten hold around 3.5% of the sample, which has approximately 350,000 clones, more than 75% seen once. The material was peripheral blood, obtained in a trial of Ad26.COV2.S vaccine versus placebo. These receptors were collected from a person between 18 and 60 years old who received the Ad26.COV2.S COVID-19 vaccine or a placebo. CDR3s include the opening cysteine and the closing phenylalanine or tryptophan. The D gene is left open where the match is weak. A clone size is listed for some rows: how often the clone was seen (once, few, many), or a class if it is expanded.

-,TRBJ1-1,-,TRBV28,TGTGCCAGCCTGGGAACGGGGAGACACCCGAACACTGAAGCTTTCTTT,CASLGTGRHPNTEAFF
-,TRBJ2-5,-,TRBV18,TGTGCCAGCTCACCAACCGGGGGGCTCCAAGAGACCCAGTACTTC,CASSPTGGLQETQYF
-,TRBJ1-5,-,TRBV19,TGTGCCAGTAGAACCCCGAGTCAGCCCCAGCATTTT,CASRTPSQPQHF
-,TRBJ2-7,-,TRBV7-2,TGTGCCAGCAGCTTAGGTTTTCCGCCTTCCTACGAGCAGTACTTC,CASSLGFPPSYEQYF
-,TRBJ1-2,-,TRBV30,TGTGCCTGGGGGACGCGAGCGAGGGGCTACACCTTC,CAWGTRARGYTF
few,TRBJ2-3,-,TRBV28,TGTGCCAGCAGTCCTAAAAGGGGTTATCCAGATACGCAGTATTTT,CASSPKRGYPDTQYF
-,TRBJ2-7,TRBD2,TRBV18,TGTGCCAGCTCACCTAGCGGGGGGGCGCACGAGCAGTACTTC,CASSPSGGAHEQYF
-,TRBJ2-3,-,TRBV10-3,TGTGCCATCACCGAGGCCTCGCCCCCCGGTACGCAGTATTTT,CAITEASPPGTQYF
-,TRBJ1-6,TRBD1,TRBV11-1,TGTGCCAGCAGCTTGACAGGGGACTCCTATAATTCACCCCTCCACTTT,CASSLTGDSYNSPLHF
-,TRBJ1-6,-,TRBV7-8,TGTGCCAGCAGCCGGGATAGCAGCTCCTATAATTCACCCCTCCACTTT,CASSRDSSSYNSPLHF
-,TRBJ1-6,-,TRBV12-3/TRBV12-4,TGTGCCAGCAGTCCGAGGGACGTTTCACCCCTCCACTTT,CASSPRDVSPLHF
-,TRBJ1-1,-,TRBV5-1,TGCGCCAGCAGCTTGGCGGGGGGGAGCACTGAAGCTTTCTTT,CASSLAGGSTEAFF
-,TRBJ1-5,-,TRBV4-1,TGCGCCAGCAGCCTAAGATACAATAGCAATCAGCCCCAGCATTTT,CASSLRYNSNQPQHF
-,TRBJ2-2,TRBD2,TRBV10-1,TGCGCCAGCAGTCGACTAGCGGGGGCCATCCTTGTCGGGGAGCTGTTTTTT,CASSRLAGAILVGELFF
-,TRBJ2-1,-,TRBV9,TGTGCCAGCAGCGCTCGGGATCAAGGGTGGGGTGAGCAGTTCTTC,CASSARDQGWGEQFF
once,TRBJ1-4,-,TRBV3-1/TRBV3-2,TGTGCCAGCAGCCTGACCTGGGGGTTTGTAACTAATGAAAAACTGTTTTTT,CASSLTWGFVTNEKLFF
-,TRBJ2-4,TRBD2,TRBV7-9,TGTGCCAGCAGCTTAGCGGCGGGGGGCAAAAACATTCAGTACTTC,CASSLAAGGKNIQYF
-,TRBJ1-5,TRBD1,TRBV11-2,TGTGCCAGCAGCTTTACAGGGGCGAATCAGCCCCAGCATTTT,CASSFTGANQPQHF
-,TRBJ2-7,-,TRBV5-4,TGTGCCAGCAGCCTACGGGACGGTCGCTCCTACGAGCAGTACTTC,CASSLRDGRSYEQYF
-,TRBJ1-1,-,TRBV30,TGTGCCTGGAGTGGAAGGATCCCCGCAGGGGCGAACACTGAAGCTTTCTTT,CAWSGRIPAGANTEAFF
few,TRBJ2-3,TRBD2,TRBV7-9,TGTGCCAGCAGCTGGCCGGGACTAGACACAGATACGCAGTATTTT,CASSWPGLDTDTQYF
few,TRBJ1-5,TRBD1,TRBV27,TGTGCCAGCAGCCCCCGGCCGACAGGGCTCTCCGCAAGCAATCAGCCCCAGCATTTT,CASSPRPTGLSASNQPQHF
-,TRBJ2-6,-,TRBV9,TGTGCCAGCAGCGTAGAGGGGCAGGGCCTCACGCTCGACTCCTCTGGGGCCAACGTCCTGACTTTC,CASSVEGQGLTLDSSGANVLTF
-,TRBJ1-1,-,TRBV4-1,TGCGCCAGCAGCCAAGATCTGTACAGAGAAGCTTTCTTT,CASSQDLYREAFF
once,TRBJ1-2,-,TRBV30,TGTGCCTGGAGTGTAAGGGGGGCCAACTATGGCTACACCTTC,CAWSVRGANYGYTF
-,TRBJ2-5,-,TRBV6-1,TGTGCCAGCAGTGAAGCTGGAGCACCCCCTTACTTC,CASSEAGAPPYF
-,TRBJ1-3,-,TRBV5-6,TGTGCCAGCAGCTCCCTGGTACAGGGCGGTGGAAACACCATATATTTT,CASSSLVQGGGNTIYF
-,TRBJ2-3,TRBD2,TRBV19,TGTGCCAGTAGTCCCCTCCGACCACTAGCGCGGGACACAGATACGCAGTATTTT,CASSPLRPLARDTDTQYF
once,TRBJ2-2,-,TRBV11-3,TGTGCCAGCAGCTTAGTTGGCACCGGGGAGCTGTTTTTT,CASSLVGTGELFF
once,TRBJ2-3,TRBD1,TRBV12-3/TRBV12-4,TGTGCCAGTACAGGGGGCTTTACAGATACGCAGTATTTT,CASTGGFTDTQYF
many,TRBJ1-2,-,TRBV3-1/TRBV3-2,TGTGCCAGCAGCCAGGATTTTTATGGCTACACCTTC,CASSQDFYGYTF
few,TRBJ1-5,-,TRBV7-9,TGTGCCAGCAGCACCTCGGGGGGCCATCAGCCCCAGCATTTT,CASSTSGGHQPQHF
-,TRBJ1-1,-,TRBV11-2,TGTGCCAGCAGCCCCCTGCCTGGAAACACTGAAGCTTTCTTT,CASSPLPGNTEAFF
few,TRBJ1-2,-,TRBV19,TGTGCCAGTAGTACCTTACCCGAGGGCAGTGTCTATGGCTACACCTTC,CASSTLPEGSVYGYTF
once,TRBJ1-3,-,TRBV5-4,TGTGCCAGCAGCAGAGGTAGCTCTGGAAACACCATATATTTT,CASSRGSSGNTIYF
-,TRBJ2-7,-,TRBV6-5,TGTGCCAGCAGTTCCCCCGGAGGGGCCCTCGGGGAGCAGTACTTC,CASSSPGGALGEQYF
-,TRBJ2-2,-,TRBV2,TGTGCCAGCAGTGAACCCGTGAGTTGGGGCACCGGGGAGCTGTTTTTT,CASSEPVSWGTGELFF
-,TRBJ1-3,-,TRBV3-1/TRBV3-2,TGTGCCAGCAGCCAAAACAGGGCTGGAAACACCATATATTTT,CASSQNRAGNTIYF
-,TRBJ1-1,-,TRBV30,TGTGCCTGGAATTCAGCAGTCGATACTGAAGCTTTCTTT,CAWNSAVDTEAFF
-,TRBJ2-6,TRBD1,TRBV5-1,TGCGCCAGCACCCGGGACAGGGGGCTGATTGGGGCCAACGTCCTGACTTTC,CASTRDRGLIGANVLTF
-,TRBJ1-2,-,TRBV3-1/TRBV3-2,TGTGCCAGCAGCAACAGGCGTAGCTATGGCTACACCTTC,CASSNRRSYGYTF
-,TRBJ1-1,TRBD1,TRBV6-6,TGTGCCAGCAGTGACCGGGACAGGAAGCCTGAAGCTTTCTTT,CASSDRDRKPEAFF
-,TRBJ2-5,-,TRBV10-2,TGCGCCAGCAGTGAGCGGGAGACCCAGTACTTC,CASSERETQYF
-,TRBJ1-1,TRBD1,TRBV19,TGTGCCAGTATCGACAGGGGGCGCGCGGACACTGAAGCTTTCTTT,CASIDRGRADTEAFF
-,TRBJ2-2,TRBD1,TRBV9,TGTGCCAGCACCTCGTGGGACAGCAACACCGGGGAGCTGTTTTTT,CASTSWDSNTGELFF
few,TRBJ1-6,TRBD1,TRBV7-2,TGTGCCAGCAGCACGGGGGACAGCATCGGTTCACCCCTCCACTTT,CASSTGDSIGSPLHF
-,TRBJ2-1,-,TRBV14,TGTGCCAGCAGCCAAAGGACACGGACCTACAATGAGCAGTTCTTC,CASSQRTRTYNEQFF
-,TRBJ1-3,TRBD1,TRBV30,TGTGCCTGGAGTATCGGACAGGGTTCTGGAAACACCATATATTTT,CAWSIGQGSGNTIYF
-,TRBJ2-1,TRBD2,TRBV6-5,TGTGCCAGCAGCAGTAGCGGGGGCGAGTGGAATGAGCAGTTCTTC,CASSSSGGEWNEQFF
few,TRBJ1-5,TRBD1,TRBV3-1/TRBV3-2,TGTGCCAGCAGCCAAGGGAGCGGACAGGGGGCGAATCAGCCCCAGCATTTT,CASSQGSGQGANQPQHF
-,TRBJ2-7,-,TRBV7-2,TGTGCCAGCAGCTATCTCGGGTACGAGCAGTACTTC,CASSYLGYEQYF